The TCR beta chain described here comes from a study of blood T cells in healthy people across ages. This clonotype showed up just a few times. Its antigen is currently unknown. CDR3 length: 12 amino acids. Germline V lookup: CDR1 SNHLY, CDR2 FYNNEI. V gave up 6 bases and J gave up 7 bases, with 10 bases separating them. Together with a sample-barcoded 5' primer, a J-beta primer mix was included in a second PCR lasting about 6 to 11 cycles. TCRdb processed the 5' RACE reads anew with MiXCR; each CDR3 protein has one entry. The data contain around 990,000 distinct CDR3 sequences, 20% to 25% of them singletons. Study-wide results and caveats: CMV infection status of these donors was not known.

Another study also made use of these data, one on T cells of mothers and their children. From that paper: Sample barcodes and 2-4 random nucleotides were added by the M1S primer of the second PCR.

The specimen was blood. This receptor was taken from a girl aged 2 to 9 in good health. This chain uses TRBV2 with TRBJ2-1; D unresolved. The CDR3 region is CASRQRLNEQFF. The CDR3 DNA reads as TGTGCCAGCAGGCAGAGATTAAATGAGCAGTTCTTC.